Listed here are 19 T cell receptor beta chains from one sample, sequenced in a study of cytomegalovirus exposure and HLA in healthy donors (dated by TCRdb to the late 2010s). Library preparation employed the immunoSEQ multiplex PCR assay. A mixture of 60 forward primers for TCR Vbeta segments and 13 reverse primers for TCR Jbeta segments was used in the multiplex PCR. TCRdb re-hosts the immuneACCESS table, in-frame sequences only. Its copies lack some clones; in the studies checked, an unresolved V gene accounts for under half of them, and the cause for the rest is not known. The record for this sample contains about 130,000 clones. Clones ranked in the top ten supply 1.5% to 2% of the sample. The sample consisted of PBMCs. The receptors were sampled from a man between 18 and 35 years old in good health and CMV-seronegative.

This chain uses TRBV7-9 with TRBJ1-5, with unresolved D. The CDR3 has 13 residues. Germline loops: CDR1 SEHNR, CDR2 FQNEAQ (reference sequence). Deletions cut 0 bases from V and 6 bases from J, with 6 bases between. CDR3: CASSLALGQPQHF. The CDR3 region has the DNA TGTGCCAGCAGCTTAGCCCTAGGTCAGCCCCAGCATTTT.

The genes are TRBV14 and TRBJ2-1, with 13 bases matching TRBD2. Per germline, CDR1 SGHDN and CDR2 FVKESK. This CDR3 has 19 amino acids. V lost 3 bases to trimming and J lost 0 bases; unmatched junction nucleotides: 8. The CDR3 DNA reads TGTGCCAGCAGCCACCCGGGACTAGCGGGGCTAAGCTCCTACAATGAGCAGTTCTTC. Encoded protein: CASSHPGLAGLSSYNEQFF.

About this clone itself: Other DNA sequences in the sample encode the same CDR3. The CDR3 spells CASSFNRDGYTF. In DNA form, the CDR3 reads TGTGCCAGCAGCTTCAACAGAGATGGCTACACCTTC. J is TRBJ1-2 and V is TRBV7-9; D gene unclear. CDR3 size: 12 residues. In germline, CDR1 is SEHNR, CDR2 FQNEAQ (reference sequence). Trimming left V 3 bases short and J 6 bases short, with 8 bases between.

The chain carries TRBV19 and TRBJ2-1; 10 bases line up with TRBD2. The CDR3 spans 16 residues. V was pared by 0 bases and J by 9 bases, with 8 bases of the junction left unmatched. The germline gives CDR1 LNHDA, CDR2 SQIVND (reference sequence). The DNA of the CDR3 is TGTGCCAGTAGTATAGAACTAGCGGGACCTTTGGGTGAGCAGTTCTTC. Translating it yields CASSIELAGPLGEQFF.

The CDR3 DNA reads TGTGCCAGCAGCTTGGGACAGGGTGGGAGCAATCAGCCCCAGCATTTT. Protein product: CASSLGQGGSNQPQHF. The chain is built from TRBV13 and TRBJ1-5; 9 nucleotides match TRBD1. Germline CDR1 reads PRHDT; CDR2 reads FYEKMQ (reference sequence). Germline trimming cut 3 bases from V and 1 base from J; bases unmatched to any gene: 4. This CDR3 is built from 16 residues.

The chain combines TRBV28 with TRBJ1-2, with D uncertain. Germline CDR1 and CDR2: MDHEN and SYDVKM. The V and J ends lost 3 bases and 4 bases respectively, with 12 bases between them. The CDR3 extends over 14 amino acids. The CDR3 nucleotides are TGTGCCAGCAGTTTCCCGCCTGCTAGCTATGGCTACACCTTC. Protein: CASSFPPASYGYTF.

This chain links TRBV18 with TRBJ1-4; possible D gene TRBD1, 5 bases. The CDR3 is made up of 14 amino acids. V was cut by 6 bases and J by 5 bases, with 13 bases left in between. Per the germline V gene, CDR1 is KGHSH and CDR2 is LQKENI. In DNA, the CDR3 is TGTGCCAGCTCCCCCGGGACTCTAAATGAAAAACTGTTTTTT. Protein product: CASSPGTLNEKLFF.

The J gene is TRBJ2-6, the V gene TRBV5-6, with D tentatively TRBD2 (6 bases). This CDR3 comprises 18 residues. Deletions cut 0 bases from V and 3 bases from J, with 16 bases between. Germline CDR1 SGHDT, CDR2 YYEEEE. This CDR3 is CASSLVEGRLFGANVLTF. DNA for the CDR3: TGTGCCAGCAGCTTGGTGGAGGGTAGATTATTTGGGGCCAACGTCCTGACTTTC.

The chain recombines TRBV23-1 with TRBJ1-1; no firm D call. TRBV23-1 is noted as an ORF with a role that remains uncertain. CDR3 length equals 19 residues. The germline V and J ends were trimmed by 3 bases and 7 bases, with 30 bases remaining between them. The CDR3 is CASSQPTSDRERTRDEAFF. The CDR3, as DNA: TGCGCCAGCAGTCAGCCGACTTCCGACCGGGAGAGGACCCGAGATGAAGCTTTCTTT.

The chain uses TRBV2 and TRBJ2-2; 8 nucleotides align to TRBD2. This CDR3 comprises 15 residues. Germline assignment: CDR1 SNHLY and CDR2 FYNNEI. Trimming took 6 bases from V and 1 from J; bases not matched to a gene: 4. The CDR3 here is CASRKGLGNTGELFF. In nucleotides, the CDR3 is TGTGCCAGCAGGAAGGGACTAGGGAACACCGGGGAGCTGTTTTTT.

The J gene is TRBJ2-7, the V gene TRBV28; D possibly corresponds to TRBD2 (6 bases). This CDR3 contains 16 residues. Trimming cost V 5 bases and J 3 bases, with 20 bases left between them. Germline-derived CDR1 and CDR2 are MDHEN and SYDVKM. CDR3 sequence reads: CASSPHGSQGGYEQYF. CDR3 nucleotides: TGTGCCAGCAGTCCGCACGGGTCCCAGGGAGGCTACGAGCAGTACTTC.

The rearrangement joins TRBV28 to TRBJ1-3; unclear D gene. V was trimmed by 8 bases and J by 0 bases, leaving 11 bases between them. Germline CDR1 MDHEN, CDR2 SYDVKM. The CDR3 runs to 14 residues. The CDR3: CASSLEHSGNTIYF. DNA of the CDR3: TGTGCCAGCTCCTTGGAGCACTCTGGAAACACCATATATTTT.

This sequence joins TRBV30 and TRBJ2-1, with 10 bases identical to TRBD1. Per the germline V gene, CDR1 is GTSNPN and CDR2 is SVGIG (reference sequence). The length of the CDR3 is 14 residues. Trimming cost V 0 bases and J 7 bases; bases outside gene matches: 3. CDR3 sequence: CAWSVRQGANEQFF. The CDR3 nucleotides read TGTGCCTGGAGTGTTAGACAGGGGGCAAATGAGCAGTTCTTC. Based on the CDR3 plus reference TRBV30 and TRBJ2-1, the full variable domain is SQTIHQWPATLVQPVGSPLSLECTVEGTSNPNLYWYRQAAGRGLQLLFYSVGIGQISSEVPQNLSASRPQDRQFILSSKKLLLSDSGFYLCAWSVRQGANEQFFGPGTRLTVL.

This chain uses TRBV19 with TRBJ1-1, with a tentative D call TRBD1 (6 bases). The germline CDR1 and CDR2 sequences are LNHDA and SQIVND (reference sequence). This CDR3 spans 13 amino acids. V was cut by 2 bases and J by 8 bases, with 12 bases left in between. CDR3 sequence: CASSILQGEEAFF. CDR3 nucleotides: TGTGCCAGTAGTATACTACAGGGTGAGGAAGCTTTCTTT.

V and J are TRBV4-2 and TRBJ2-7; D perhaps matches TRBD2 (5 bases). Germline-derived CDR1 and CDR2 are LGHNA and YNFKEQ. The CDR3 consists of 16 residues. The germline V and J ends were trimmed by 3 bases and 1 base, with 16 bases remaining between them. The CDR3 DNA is TGTGCCAGCAGCCACTCCGGAGGTGGGCCATCCTACGAGCAGTACTTC. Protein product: CASSHSGGGPSYEQYF.

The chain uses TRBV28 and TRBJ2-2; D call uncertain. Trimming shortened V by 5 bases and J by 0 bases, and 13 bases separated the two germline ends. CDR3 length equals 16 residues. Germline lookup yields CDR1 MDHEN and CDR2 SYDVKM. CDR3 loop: CASSPVEQTNTGELFF. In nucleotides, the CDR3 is TGTGCCAGCAGTCCCGTGGAACAGACGAACACCGGGGAGCTGTTTTTT.

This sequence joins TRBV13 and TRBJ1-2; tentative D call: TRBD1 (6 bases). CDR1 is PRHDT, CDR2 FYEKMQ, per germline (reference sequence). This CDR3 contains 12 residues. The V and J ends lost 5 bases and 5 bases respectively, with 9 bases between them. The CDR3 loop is CASSRGQYGYTF. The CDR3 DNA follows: TGTGCCAGCAGCCGAGGACAGTATGGCTACACCTTC.

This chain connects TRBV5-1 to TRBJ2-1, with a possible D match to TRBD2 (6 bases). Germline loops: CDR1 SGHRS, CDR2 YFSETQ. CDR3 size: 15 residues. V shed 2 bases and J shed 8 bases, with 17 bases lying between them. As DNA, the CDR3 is TGCGCCAGCAGCTTCGGGGGAAAGGGTTCTTATGAGCAGTTCTTC. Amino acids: CASSFGGKGSYEQFF.

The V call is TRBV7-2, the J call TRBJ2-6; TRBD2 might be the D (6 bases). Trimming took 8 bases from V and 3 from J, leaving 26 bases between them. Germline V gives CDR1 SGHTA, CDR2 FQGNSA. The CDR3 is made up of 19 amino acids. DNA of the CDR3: TGTGCCAGCCGCCTCGGAGGGGCAGCCCCCCCCCGTGGGGCCAACGTCCTGACTTTC. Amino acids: CASRLGGAAPPRGANVLTF.